These T cell receptor beta chains were read from a single sample in a study of glioma-infiltrating T cells after dendritic cell vaccination. Clones were read by immunoSEQ multiplex PCR, and TCRdb kept only the in-frame ones, dropping some. The table shows 60,000 to 70,000 clones, with 75% to 85% occurring only once. The sample consisted of blood, taken before dendritic cell vaccination. Receptors were obtained from a human donor with glioblastoma. Both conserved end residues are part of each CDR3. D genes are given only for firm matches. A row's size may be missing; if present it is once, few, many or a size class.

abundance	v_gene	j_gene	d_gene	CDR3nt	CDR3aa
NA	TRBV5-6	TRBJ2-5	NA	TGTGCCAGCAGCTCGACAGGATCCCAAGAGACCCAGTACTTC	CASSSTGSQETQYF
once	TRBV5-1	TRBJ2-3	NA	TGCGCCAGCAGCTTAGGAGGGAGCACAGATACGCAGTATTTT	CASSLGGSTDTQYF
once	TRBV19	TRBJ2-7	TRBD1	TGTGCCAGTGGGAGACAGGGACCCTACGAGCAGTACTTC	CASGRQGPYEQYF
NA	TRBV6-6	TRBJ1-1	NA	TGTGCCAGCAGGACAGGGAACACTGAAGCTTTCTTT	CASRTGNTEAFF
NA	TRBV7-9	TRBJ2-5	NA	TGTGCCAGCAGCTTAGTGGAGGGGACCCAGTACTTC	CASSLVEGTQYF
once	TRBV2	TRBJ2-1	NA	TGTGCCAGCAGTGAGGTTGAACTAGTTAACAATGAGCAGTTCTTC	CASSEVELVNNEQFF
NA	TRBV4-2	TRBJ2-7	NA	TGTGCCAGCAGCCAAGATATTGCGGCAGGGGGAGGCGAGCAGTACTTC	CASSQDIAAGGGEQYF
NA	TRBV6-5	TRBJ1-5	NA	TGTGCCAGCAGTGGGGACATCCGCAATCAGCCCCAGCATTTT	CASSGDIRNQPQHF
few	TRBV19	TRBJ1-2	NA	TGTGCCAGTAGTAAGGGGAACTATGGCTACACCTTC	CASSKGNYGYTF
NA	TRBV4-2	TRBJ1-4	NA	TGTGCCAGCAGCCAAATGCAAGGCGGAACACCCCTAAAACTGTTTTTT	CASSQMQGGTPLKLFF
NA	TRBV18	TRBJ2-3	NA	TGTGCCAGCTCACCAGACTTACCAGATACGCAGTATTTT	CASSPDLPDTQYF
few	TRBV10-3	TRBJ1-1	NA	TGTGCCATCGGCATCTCGAACACTGAAGCTTTCTTT	CAIGISNTEAFF
NA	TRBV10-1	TRBJ2-3	NA	TGCGCCAGCAGCGACACCCGGGATACGCAGTATTTT	CASSDTRDTQYF
NA	TRBV7-2	TRBJ1-2	NA	TGTGCCAGCAGCTTAGTGCACGTTAGGACCCGGGGGGGCTATGGCTACACCTTC	CASSLVHVRTRGGYGYTF
NA	TRBV7-2	TRBJ2-2	NA	TGTGCCAGCAGCTTAGTGGCCACCGCGAACACCGGGGAGCTGTTTTTT	CASSLVATANTGELFF
once	TRBV9	TRBJ2-3	TRBD2	TGTGCCAGCAGCGTAGGAAGGCGGGGGGGAAGCACAGATACGCAGTATTTT	CASSVGRRGGSTDTQYF
NA	TRBV10-1	TRBJ2-3	TRBD2	TGCGCCAGCAGCTATAGCGGGATCACAGATACGCAGTATTTT	CASSYSGITDTQYF
NA	TRBV18	TRBJ1-4	TRBD1	TGTGCCAGCTCAGCTTACCGGGACAGGTTAAATGAAAAACTGTTTTTT	CASSAYRDRLNEKLFF
NA	TRBV6-5	TRBJ1-4	TRBD1	TGTGCCAGCAGGCCGTCCGGGACAGGGGGGGAAAAACTGTTTTTT	CASRPSGTGGEKLFF
once	TRBV18	TRBJ2-7	NA	TGTGCCAGCTCACCCAGGACAGCTGCCTACGAGCAGTACTTC	CASSPRTAAYEQYF
NA	TRBV7-2	TRBJ2-3	TRBD1	TGTGCCAGCAGCGCCCGACAGGGAGAGACAGATACGCAGTATTTT	CASSARQGETDTQYF
NA	TRBV5-1	TRBJ2-1	TRBD1	TGCGCCAGCAGCTTTCTTGGACAGGGGTGGAACAATGAGCAGTTCTTC	CASSFLGQGWNNEQFF
NA	TRBV4-2	TRBJ2-5	NA	TGTGCCAGCAGCCAGGATCCCGGGGAGATGGAGACCCAGTACTTC	CASSQDPGEMETQYF
NA	TRBV7-9	TRBJ1-2	NA	TGTGCCAGCAGCTTAACGACAAACTATGGCTACACCTTC	CASSLTTNYGYTF
NA	TRBV4-2	TRBJ1-1	TRBD1	TGTGCCAGCAGCCAAGACTGGGGACAGAATGAAGCTTTCTTT	CASSQDWGQNEAFF
once	TRBV2	TRBJ1-5	NA	TGTGCCAGCAGTTCGATCAACAGGGCTCAGCCCCAGCATTTT	CASSSINRAQPQHF
NA	TRBV19	TRBJ1-2	TRBD1	TGTGCCAGTAGGGCGAGAGACAGGGGTCACTATGGCTACACCTTC	CASRARDRGHYGYTF
NA	TRBV5-1	TRBJ2-3	TRBD1	TGCGCCAGCAGCCCAGGGGGCGCAAACACAGATACGCAGTATTTT	CASSPGGANTDTQYF
NA	TRBV28	TRBJ2-7	NA	TGTGCCAGCAGCTCCGACGGGAGCTCCTACGAGCAGTACTTC	CASSSDGSSYEQYF
NA	TRBV5-4	TRBJ2-2	NA	TGTGCCAGCATGGATGAGGGCGGGGAGCTGTTTTTT	CASMDEGGELFF
NA	TRBV19	TRBJ1-1	NA	TGTGCCAGTAGTATTAAGGGGACTCACGGGTGGGGCACTGAAGCTTTCTTT	CASSIKGTHGWGTEAFF
NA	TRBV30	TRBJ2-6	NA	TGTGCCTGGGGGTCGAGGGCAGGTGGGGCCAACGTCCTGACTTTC	CAWGSRAGGANVLTF
NA	TRBV11-2	TRBJ2-3	NA	TGTGCCAGCAGCCCCAGACGACTAGCAGATACGCAGTATTTT	CASSPRRLADTQYF
NA	TRBV5-1	TRBJ2-7	NA	TGCGCCAGCAGCTTGGCCGGTTTGTGGGAGCAGTACTTC	CASSLAGLWEQYF
NA	TRBV5-4	TRBJ1-1	TRBD1	TGTGCCAGCAGCTCTCAGACAGGGGGAAACACTGAAGCTTTCTTT	CASSSQTGGNTEAFF
NA	TRBV7-2	TRBJ1-4	NA	TGTGCCAGCAGCTTACAGGGATCCGGTGAAAAACTGTTTTTT	CASSLQGSGEKLFF
NA	TRBV9	TRBJ1-5	NA	TGTGCCAGCAGCGTTGGTCGGGTTGCGGTACGCAATCAGCCCCAGCATTTT	CASSVGRVAVRNQPQHF
NA	TRBV10-3	TRBJ2-3	TRBD2	TGTGCCATCAGTGAGTCGTTTCGGGGGGGATCAGATACGCAGTATTTT	CAISESFRGGSDTQYF
NA	TRBV19	TRBJ2-1	TRBD2	TGTGCCAGTAGTGATAGCGGGAGCTCCTACAATGAGCAGTTCTTC	CASSDSGSSYNEQFF
NA	TRBV4-1	TRBJ1-4	NA	TGCGCCAGCAGCCAACCCCGGGAGGTCGGGGAGGAAAAACTGTTTTTT	CASSQPREVGEEKLFF
once	TRBV28	TRBJ2-7	NA	TGTGCCAGCCAGGGGGGCGGCCTCTACGAGCAGTACTTC	CASQGGGLYEQYF
NA	TRBV4-1	TRBJ1-4	TRBD1	TGCGCCAGCAGCCAACAGGACAGGGCGAATGAAAAACTGTTTTTT	CASSQQDRANEKLFF
NA	TRBV19	TRBJ1-6	NA	TGTGCCAGTAGTTCCGGGGGGGCCTATAATTCACCCCTCCACTTT	CASSSGGAYNSPLHF
NA	TRBV11-2	TRBJ1-5	TRBD1	TGTGCCAGCAGCTTAGGGACAGGGGGCTTTCAGCCCCAGCATTTT	CASSLGTGGFQPQHF
NA	TRBV7-8	TRBJ2-3	NA	TGTGCCAGCAGCCTCAGTGGGGGGTATCCAGATACGCAGTATTTT	CASSLSGGYPDTQYF
NA	TRBV28	TRBJ1-5	TRBD1	TGTGCCAGCAATGACAGGGGCGCTGATCAGCCCCAGCATTTT	CASNDRGADQPQHF
NA	TRBV27	TRBJ2-3	NA	TGTGCCAGCGGCCGAGGGGGAGATACGCAGTATTTT	CASGRGGDTQYF
few	TRBV10-2	TRBJ2-5	NA	TGCGCCAGCACTACGGGACTGATACAAGAGACCCAGTACTTC	CASTTGLIQETQYF
NA	TRBV5-1	TRBJ2-3	TRBD2	TGCGCCAGCAGCTTGAGCCGGGGGGGGGCCCTCACAGATACGCAGTATTTT	CASSLSRGGALTDTQYF
NA	TRBV5-1	TRBJ2-7	TRBD1	TGCGCCAGCAGCTCGGGACAGGGGGTTTCCTACGAGCAGTACTTC	CASSSGQGVSYEQYF
NA	TRBV5-1	TRBJ2-5	TRBD1	TGCGCCAGCAGCTCGCGTACGGGACAGGGTGTGTTTGAGACCCAGTACTTC	CASSSRTGQGVFETQYF
once	TRBV7-9	TRBJ1-5	NA	TGTGCCAGCAGCTTAGCGGGCAGCCAGCCCCAGCATTTT	CASSLAGSQPQHF
once	TRBV9	TRBJ2-3	TRBD2	TGTGCCAGCAGCGCCGGGACTAGCGGGGGAGGTACGCAGTATTTT	CASSAGTSGGGTQYF
NA	TRBV27	TRBJ1-6	NA	TGTGCCAGCAGTTTAGGTTCGCCCGCGGGCTCCTATAATTCACCCCTCCACTTT	CASSLGSPAGSYNSPLHF
NA	TRBV29-1	TRBJ1-5	TRBD1	TGCAGCGTTGGGGGAACAGGGGGAAGCAATCAGCCCCAGCATTTT	CSVGGTGGSNQPQHF
NA	TRBV19	TRBJ2-6	NA	TGTGCCAGTAGGATATCCAGGGTGCGCGGGGCCAACGTCCTGACTTTC	CASRISRVRGANVLTF
NA	TRBV5-1	TRBJ2-6	NA	TGCGCCAGCAGCTTGGCCCTCTCTGGGGCCAACGTCCTGACTTTC	CASSLALSGANVLTF
NA	TRBV5-8	TRBJ2-2	TRBD2	TGTGCCAGCAGCTTGGCCGGGACTAGCGGGGGACCCACCGGGGAGCTGTTTTTT	CASSLAGTSGGPTGELFF
NA	TRBV6-5	TRBJ2-7	NA	TGTGCCAGCAGGGCGGGGATTACCCTCGACGAGCAGTACTTC	CASRAGITLDEQYF